This T cell receptor beta chain was observed in a study of Graves' ophthalmopathy and Graves' hyperthyroidism. Overall study results and limits: Among thyroid clonotypes expanded above 0.001 frequency, most also appeared in blood.

The germline V gene encodes CDR1 SEHNR and CDR2 FQNEAQ (reference sequence). The CDR3 covers 15 residues. RNA transcripts yielded amplified TCR beta CDR3 regions. The workflow started with a first-round RT-PCR run with HTBI primers and then moved on to a second-round multiplex PCR. Each CDR3 protein gets one entry after TCRdb re-called the multiplex PCR reads with MiXCR. The sample records 200,000 to 300,000 distinct CDR3 sequences, 45% being singletons. The study excluded patients with other autoimmune diseases, uncontrolled infections, pregnancy or lactation. PBMCs came from roughly 10 ml of fresh peripheral blood. On this clonotype: The antigen is unknown. One end of the junction varies from germline; a read error may be responsible.

Sequences were obtained from peripheral blood. The clonotype comes from an adult man with Graves' ophthalmopathy. The rearrangement links TRBV7-9 to TRBJ2-7; 7 bases match TRBD2. Written as DNA, the CDR3 is TGTGCCAGCAGCTTAATGGGGGGGACCGCCTACGAGCAGTGCTTC. Amino acids: CASSLMGGTAYEQCF.